These 19 T cell receptor beta chains share one sample of origin, sequenced in a study of identical twins. Via MiXCR, TCRdb re-called the 5' RACE reads, giving one row per CDR3 protein. The sample includes roughly 230,000 distinct CDR3 sequences, about 8.9% of them seen just once. These records were also assigned to another study, of yellow fever vaccine responses in identical twins.

The material sequenced was CD8+ T cells sorted from blood. The receptor set was obtained from a woman younger than 30 in good health.

The V call is TRBV6-2 or TRBV6-3, the J call TRBJ2-1, with D uncertain. Deletions cut 0 bases from V and 0 bases from J, with 12 bases between. This CDR3 is built from 17 residues. CDR1 is MNHEY and CDR2 is SVGEGT in the germline V gene. The CDR3 DNA sequence: TGTGCCAGCAGTTACTCGCCACGGTCTAGCTCCTACAATGAGCAGTTCTTC. Protein: CASSYSPRSSSYNEQFF.

This clonotype was seen only a few times. The chain uses TRBV5-1 and TRBJ2-7, with D possibly matching TRBD1 (5 bases). V was clipped by 7 bases and J by 2 bases, with 16 bases between them. Germline V gene data show CDR1 as SGHRS and CDR2 as YFSETQ. This CDR3 has 14 residues. CDR3 nucleotide sequence: TGCGCCAGCGGCAACACTGACAGTCCCTACGAGCAGTACTTC. Protein product: CASGNTDSPYEQYF.

This clonotype was detected many times. J is TRBJ2-5 and V is TRBV7-8; D could derive from TRBD1 or TRBD2 (6 bases each). V lost 8 bases to trimming and J lost 5 bases, with 21 bases between them. Looked up from germline, CDR1 is SGHVS and CDR2 is FQNEAQ. This CDR3 comprises 15 residues. CDR3 coding DNA: TGTGCCAGCGGATCCCCTCTTCAGGGGAGGGAGACCCAGTACTTC. Translating it yields CASGSPLQGRETQYF. The full variable domain, with the rest looked up from reference TRBV7-8 and TRBJ2-5, is GAGVSQSPRYKVAKRGQDVALRCDPISGHVSLFWYQQALGQGPEFLTYFQNEAQLDKSGLPSDRFFAERPEGSVSTLKIQRTQQEDSAVYLCASGSPLQGRETQYFGPGTRLLVL.

In this sample, this clonotype turned up a few times. The J gene is TRBJ2-2, the V gene TRBV7-9; weak D call: TRBD2 (5 bases). CDR3 length: 15 amino acids. Trimming took 6 bases from V and 5 from J, leaving 16 bases between them. Germline V gene data show CDR1 as SEHNR and CDR2 as FQNEAQ (reference sequence). The CDR3 sequence is CASSSVGAFTGELFF. The CDR3 DNA sequence: TGTGCCAGCAGTTCAGTGGGAGCCTTTACCGGGGAGCTGTTTTTT.

This clonotype has a count of ten or more. The V gene is TRBV7-2, the J gene TRBJ2-1, with TRBD2 matching over 8 bases. CDR1 is SGHTA and CDR2 is FQGNSA in the germline V gene. The trim removed 1 base at V and 4 bases at J, leaving 6 bases unmatched. The CDR3 contains 16 residues. The CDR3 DNA follows: TGTGCCAGCAGCTTAGTGGGCGGGGGGTCTTACAATGAGCAGTTCTTC. It yields the protein CASSLVGGGSYNEQFF.

This clonotype was seen more than once but under ten times. The genes are TRBV7-6 and TRBJ2-7; D is uncertain. Per the germline V gene, CDR1 is SGHVS and CDR2 is FNYEAQ. The CDR3 loop spans 14 amino acids. V was shortened by 2 bases and J by 0 bases, with 8 bases between the two germline ends. The CDR3 loop reads CASSLQFSSYEQYF. CDR3 bases: TGTGCCAGCAGCTTACAGTTTTCCTCCTACGAGCAGTACTTC.

This clonotype was seen only a few times. The chain has TRBV12-5 and TRBJ2-1, with TRBD1 matching over 7 bases. Germline assignment: CDR1 LGHNT and CDR2 FRNRAP. The CDR3 covers 14 residues. The J segment lost 8 bases and the V segment lost 6 bases, leaving 10 bases of the junction unmatched. The DNA of the CDR3 is TGTGCTAGTGGACAGGGCAGGGGGACAGATGAGCAGTTCTTC. This encodes CASGQGRGTDEQFF.

This clonotype came up many times. The chain uses TRBV29-1 and TRBJ2-7; D uncertain. Trimming took off 2 bases at V and 3 bases at J, with 17 bases between the two ends. CDR3 length equals 15 residues. Germline CDR1 is SQVTM and CDR2 is ANQGSEA. The CDR3 bases are TGCAGCGTTGAATACCCGTTGGGATCTATCTACGAGCAGTACTTC. Translated: CSVEYPLGSIYEQYF.

The V call is TRBV4-3, the J call TRBJ2-7; a possible D gene is TRBD2 (6 bases). The CDR3 length is 13 residues. CDR1 is LGHNA, CDR2 YSLEER, per germline. Trimming pared 2 bases from V and 4 bases from J, leaving 9 bases between. Here the CDR3 DNA reads TGCGCCAGCAGCCAACGGCGGGAATACGAGCAGTACTTC. It translates to CASSQRREYEQYF.

This chain uses TRBV6-1 with TRBJ2-2; the D call may be TRBD1 or TRBD2 (5 bases each). Germline V gene data show CDR1 as MNHNS and CDR2 as SASEGT. The CDR3 is 20 amino acids. The ends were cut back, 2 bases at V and 2 bases at J, with 24 bases in the middle. In DNA form, the CDR3 reads TGTGCCAGCAGTGAATTGTTTGGGGTTCGGTCTGGGGGTAACACCGGGGAGCTGTTTTTT. Translated: CASSELFGVRSGGNTGELFF.

The V and J genes are TRBV4-3 and TRBJ2-7; possible D gene TRBD1, 6 bases. Trimming pared 3 bases from V and 3 bases from J, leaving 15 bases between. Germline values: CDR1 LGHNA, CDR2 YSLEER. The CDR3 has 15 amino acids. The CDR3 loop reads CASSHAPGQIYEQYF. The CDR3 nucleotides are TGCGCCAGCAGCCATGCCCCCGGACAGATCTACGAGCAGTACTTC.

V and J are TRBV4-1 and TRBJ2-7; a possible D gene is TRBD2 (5 bases). V was cut by 3 bases and J by 5 bases, with 14 bases left in between. The CDR3 is 14 residues long. Germline CDR1 MGHRA, CDR2 YSYEKL. The CDR3, as DNA: TGCGCCAGCAGCCAGCCCGGACTGGAGGACGAGCAGTACTTC. This translates into CASSQPGLEDEQYF.

This clonotype was counted only a few times. The chain joins TRBV7-9 to TRBJ2-5; 7 bases line up with TRBD1. This CDR3 comprises 17 residues. V lost 5 bases to trimming and J lost 2 bases; unmatched junction nucleotides: 14. The germline CDR1 and CDR2 sequences are SEHNR and FQNEAQ (reference sequence). The CDR3 DNA reads TGTGCCAGCAGCCCTGGGACAGAGACACGTCAGCAAGAGACCCAGTACTTC. Encoded protein: CASSPGTETRQQETQYF.

This clonotype appeared a few times. The chain joins TRBV7-9 to TRBJ2-2, with D maybe TRBD2 (5 bases). Germline V CDR1 and CDR2: SEHNR, FQNEAQ (reference sequence). The CDR3 sequence is 15 residues long. V lost 5 bases and J 0 bases, leaving 10 bases between the germline ends. The CDR3 DNA sequence: TGTGCCAGCAGCCCTTCGGGGACGAACACCGGGGAGCTGTTTTTT. It translates to CASSPSGTNTGELFF.

The table lists this clonotype with many counts. One end of the junction does not line up with germline, which may come from a read error. The V gene is TRBV15, the J gene TRBJ1-1; D ambiguous. This CDR3 spans 13 amino acids. CDR1 and CDR2 (germline): LNHNV, YYDKDF (reference sequence). CDR3 sequence: CATSRDQLGTGIF. The CDR3 DNA reads as TGTGCCACCAGCAGAGACCAATTGGGCACGGGGATCTTT.

The V and J genes are TRBV6-2 or TRBV6-3 and TRBJ2-1; D may be TRBD2 (6 bases). This CDR3 is built from 17 residues. The ends were cut back, 6 bases at V and 5 bases at J, with 23 bases in the middle. In germline, CDR1 is MNHEY, CDR2 SVGEGT. The CDR3 DNA sequence: TGTGCCAGCAGCCCAATTGGTCGCGGGACTCCGAACAATGAGCAGTTCTTC. Residues: CASSPIGRGTPNNEQFF.

The rearrangement links TRBV14 to TRBJ2-5; a possible D gene is TRBD1 (6 bases). Germline V lookup: CDR1 SGHDN, CDR2 FVKESK. V lost 0 bases and J 2 bases, leaving 13 bases between the germline ends. The CDR3 totals 16 residues. CDR3 residues: CASSQDKGTPQETQYF. In DNA, the CDR3 is TGTGCCAGCAGCCAAGATAAGGGGACACCTCAAGAGACCCAGTACTTC.

This clonotype has only a few counts. The gene calls are TRBV5-1 and TRBJ2-5; D is possibly TRBD1 (6 bases). Germline V gene sequence: CDR1 SGHRS, CDR2 YFSETQ. The V and J ends lost 7 bases and 5 bases respectively, with 15 bases between them. This CDR3 region has 13 residues. This CDR3 reads CASQDRPEETQYF. The CDR3 DNA sequence: TGCGCCAGCCAGGACAGACCCGAGGAGACCCAGTACTTC.

Many counts were recorded for this clonotype. The chain employs TRBV10-3 and TRBJ1-1; D gene unclear. Looked up from germline, CDR1 is ENHRY and CDR2 is SYGVKD. V was pared by 1 base and J by 2 bases, with 17 bases between. CDR3 length: 17 residues. In DNA, the CDR3 is TGTGCCATCAGTGAGTACAGCTCCCTTACCTTCAACACTGAAGCTTTCTTT. It is translated as CAISEYSSLTFNTEAFF.